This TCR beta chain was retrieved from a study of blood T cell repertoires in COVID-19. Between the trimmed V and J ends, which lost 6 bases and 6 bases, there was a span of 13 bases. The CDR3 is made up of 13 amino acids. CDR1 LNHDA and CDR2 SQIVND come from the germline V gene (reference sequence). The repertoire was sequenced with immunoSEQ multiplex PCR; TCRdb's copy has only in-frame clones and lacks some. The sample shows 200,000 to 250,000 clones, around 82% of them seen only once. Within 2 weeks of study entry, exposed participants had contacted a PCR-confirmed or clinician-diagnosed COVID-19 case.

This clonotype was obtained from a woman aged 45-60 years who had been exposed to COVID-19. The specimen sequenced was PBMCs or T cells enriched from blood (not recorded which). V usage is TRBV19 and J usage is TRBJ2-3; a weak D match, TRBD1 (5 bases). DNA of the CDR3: TGTGCCAGTAGCCAGGGTTTAGGGGATACGCAGTATTTT. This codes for CASSQGLGDTQYF. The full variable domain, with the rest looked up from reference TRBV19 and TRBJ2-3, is DGGITQSPKYLFRKEGQNVTLSCEQNLNHDAMYWYRQDPGQGLRLIYYSQIVNDFQKGDIAEGYSVSREKKESFPLTVTSAQKNPTAFYLCASSQGLGDTQYFGPGTRLTVL.